The present T cell receptor (beta chain) was sequenced within a study of blood T cells in healthy people across ages. Germline V gene lookup returns CDR1 SGHVS and CDR2 FNYEAQ. The CDR3 has 17 amino acids. V was trimmed by 5 bases and J by 2 bases, leaving 20 bases between them. A second PCR, run for about 6 to 11 cycles, used a sample-barcoded 5' primer plus a J-beta primer mix. TCRdb passed the 5' RACE reads through MiXCR, listing each CDR3 protein once. In the table there are about a million distinct CDR3 sequences, just over 50% of which are singletons. Note on this clonotype: Its target is unknown.

General study results and limits: One million T cells yielded diversity estimates that were considered underestimates.

The chain has TRBV7-6 and TRBJ2-3; D is ambiguous. The sample was blood. The sequence derives from a woman aged 60-75 years in good health. CDR3 nucleotides: TGTGCCAGCAGCCCGTTAGGCTACCGGAGCCACACAGATACGCAGTATTTT. Its translation is CASSPLGYRSHTDTQYF. Drawing the rest from reference TRBV7-6 and TRBJ2-3, the complete variable domain is GAGVSQSPRYKVTKRGQDVALRCDPISGHVSLYWYRQALGQGPEFLTYFNYEAQQDKSGLPNDRFSAERPEGSISTLTIQRTEQRDSAMYRCASSPLGYRSHTDTQYFGPGTRLTVL.